This passage covers 16 T cell receptor beta chains from one sample sequenced in a study of cytomegalovirus exposure and HLA in healthy donors. The PCR was carried out with 60 Vbeta primers and 13 Jbeta primers. Some clones are missing from TCRdb's copy, which holds only in-frame ones; the method was immunoSEQ multiplex PCR. This sample yields about 120,000 clones, of which around three quarters are seen a single time; less than 6% belongs to the top ten. Sequenced input: PBMCs. Receptors were obtained from a man aged 18 to 29 in good health and CMV-seropositive.

The rearrangement links TRBV7-2 to TRBJ2-1; no definite D call. CDR3 length: 11 amino acids. Germline CDR1 is SGHTA and CDR2 is FQGNSA. V dropped 5 bases and J dropped 10 bases, with 9 bases sitting between them. CDR3 loop: CASSPWLEQFF. The CDR3 nucleotides read TGTGCCAGCAGCCCCTGGCTGGAGCAGTTCTTC.

Concerning this clone itself: The junction departs from germline at one end; a sequencing error may be responsible. The V call is TRBV7-2, the J call TRBJ2-1; D call uncertain. The CDR3 spans 15 residues. CDR1 SGHTA and CDR2 FQGNSA come from the germline V gene. This CDR3 is CASSQLASSYNERFF. DNA for the CDR3: TGTGCCAGCAGCCAACTCGCAAGCTCCTACAATGAGCGGTTCTTC.

The V gene is TRBV7-3, the J gene TRBJ2-1; TRBD2 agrees at 9 bases. Germline V gene sequence: CDR1 SGHTA, CDR2 FQGTGA. V lost 3 bases and J lost 0; bases outside the gene matches: 0. CDR3 size: 15 residues. Here the CDR3 reads CASSFSGSSYNEQFF. The CDR3, as DNA: TGTGCCAGCAGCTTTAGCGGGAGCTCCTACAATGAGCAGTTCTTC.

The chain uses TRBV7-2 and TRBJ1-2, with 7 bases lining up with TRBD1. This CDR3 comprises 13 residues. Germline CDR1 SGHTA, CDR2 FQGNSA. The V and J ends lost 4 bases and 4 bases, in that order; junction bases with no gene match: 3. CDR3 DNA: TGTGCCAGCAGCTCGGGACAGCCCTATGGCTACACCTTC. Protein sequence: CASSSGQPYGYTF.

The chain has TRBV28 and TRBJ1-3; the match to TRBD1 covers 7 bases. CDR1 is MDHEN and CDR2 is SYDVKM in the germline V gene. V shed 8 bases, J shed 0 bases, and the junction held 4 bases outside the gene matches. CDR3 length equals 14 residues. The chain's CDR3 is CASLQGDSGNTIYF. The CDR3 DNA reads TGTGCCAGCCTCCAGGGGGACTCTGGAAACACCATATATTTT. Complete variable domain (other parts from reference TRBV28 and TRBJ1-3): DVKVTQSSRYLVKRTGEKVFLECVQDMDHENMFWYRQDPGLGLRLIYFSYDVKMKEKGDIPEGYSVSREKKERFSLILESASTNQTSMYLCASLQGDSGNTIYFGEGSWLTVV.

V usage is TRBV19 and J usage is TRBJ1-1; D gene uncertain. CDR3 length: 14 residues. Germline assignment: CDR1 LNHDA and CDR2 SQIVND (reference sequence). Trimming removed 2 bases from V and 4 bases from J, with 11 bases in between. The chain's CDR3 is CASSIWRGGTEAFF. In DNA, the CDR3 is TGTGCCAGTAGTATATGGCGGGGAGGCACTGAAGCTTTCTTT.

Only a few counts were recorded for this clone. The chain uses TRBV30 and TRBJ2-7, with D perhaps TRBD2 (6 bases). Germline-derived CDR1 and CDR2 are GTSNPN and SVGIG (reference sequence). The CDR3 totals 16 residues. The V and J ends lost 5 bases and 1 base respectively, with 21 bases between them. CDR3 loop: CAWGRFLGTRSYEQYF. The CDR3 coding sequence is TGTGCCTGGGGCCGATTTCTCGGGACTCGATCCTACGAGCAGTACTTC.

The chain is built from TRBV10-1 and TRBJ2-3; 10 bases match TRBD1. The CDR3 extends over 18 amino acids. The V segment lost 3 bases and the J segment 1 base; nucleotides outside the gene matches: 10. CDR1 and CDR2 (germline): WNHNN, SYGVQD (reference sequence). CDR3 residues: CASSEKWSGTGGTDTQYF. The CDR3 coding sequence is TGCGCCAGCAGTGAAAAATGGTCCGGGACAGGGGGCACAGATACGCAGTATTTT.

The chain uses TRBV4-1 and TRBJ1-5; maybe TRBD1 (6 bases). Germline values: CDR1 MGHRA, CDR2 YSYEKL. Trimming removed 2 bases at V and 1 base at J, with 9 bases between. The CDR3 loop spans 15 amino acids. The CDR3 DNA reads TGCGCCAGCAGCCAATACAGGGACAGCAATCAGCCCCAGCATTTT. Protein product: CASSQYRDSNQPQHF.

This clone came up a few times. The CDR3 here is CASSQQGDRAHEQYF. The CDR3 DNA reads as TGCGCCAGCAGCCAACAAGGGGACAGGGCCCACGAGCAGTACTTC. V and J are TRBV4-1 and TRBJ2-7, with TRBD1 matching 9 bases. This CDR3 is built from 15 residues. CDR1 and CDR2 (germline): MGHRA, YSYEKL. V lost 2 bases to trimming and J lost 5 bases; unmatched junction nucleotides: 7.

The rearrangement uses TRBV18 and TRBJ1-1; TRBD1 is a possible D gene (5 bases). CDR3 length: 15 amino acids. The V gene lost 5 bases and the J gene lost 0 bases, with 13 bases spanning the gap. The germline V gene encodes CDR1 KGHSH and CDR2 LQKENI. The chain's CDR3 is CASSWAGDLNTEAFF. CDR3 nucleotide sequence: TGTGCCAGCTCATGGGCCGGGGACTTGAACACTGAAGCTTTCTTT.

This rearrangement joins TRBV5-1 to TRBJ2-3; 11 bases agree with TRBD2. V dropped 4 bases and J dropped 5; count of bases not matched to a gene: 15. The CDR3 runs 18 residues. The germline V gene has CDR1 SGHRS and CDR2 YFSETQ. CDR3 bases: TGCGCCAGCAGCCCCCGACTAGCGGGGAACCCAATTCAAGATACGCAGTATTTT. Translated: CASSPRLAGNPIQDTQYF.

Here the CDR3 reads CASSVGDTSDTQYF. CDR3 nucleotides: TGTGCCAGCAGCGTAGGGGACACTTCAGATACGCAGTATTTT. This chain joins TRBV9 and TRBJ2-3; TRBD1 is a possible D gene (6 bases). The CDR3 consists of 14 residues. Trimming shortened V by 0 bases and J by 4 bases, and 9 bases separated the two germline ends. The germline gives CDR1 SGDLS, CDR2 YYNGEE.

The chain links TRBV5-1 to TRBJ1-4; TRBD1 matches at 9 bases. The germline V gene has CDR1 SGHRS and CDR2 YFSETQ. J was trimmed by 6 bases and V by 3 bases; bases with no gene match: 3. CDR3 length: 14 amino acids. The CDR3 nucleotides are TGCGCCAGCAGCTCAGGACAGGGGTATGAAAAACTGTTTTTT. Encoded protein: CASSSGQGYEKLFF.

This chain links TRBV7-9 with TRBJ2-7; unclear D gene. The CDR3 is made up of 10 amino acids. With 5 bases removed from V and 5 bases from J, the gap between germline ends came to 4 bases. Germline V gene sequence: CDR1 SEHNR, CDR2 FQNEAQ (reference sequence). DNA of the CDR3: TGTGCCAGCAGCGGCCACGAGCAGTACTTC. Protein product: CASSGHEQYF.

The chain links TRBV4-1 to TRBJ1-6; D may be TRBD1 (5 bases). CDR1 is MGHRA, CDR2 YSYEKL, per germline. The CDR3 runs 17 residues. V dropped 1 base and J dropped 1 base, with 11 bases sitting between them. The CDR3 protein is CASSQVTGPSYNSPLHF. The CDR3 nucleotides are TGCGCCAGCAGCCAAGTAACAGGCCCTTCCTATAATTCACCCCTCCACTTT.